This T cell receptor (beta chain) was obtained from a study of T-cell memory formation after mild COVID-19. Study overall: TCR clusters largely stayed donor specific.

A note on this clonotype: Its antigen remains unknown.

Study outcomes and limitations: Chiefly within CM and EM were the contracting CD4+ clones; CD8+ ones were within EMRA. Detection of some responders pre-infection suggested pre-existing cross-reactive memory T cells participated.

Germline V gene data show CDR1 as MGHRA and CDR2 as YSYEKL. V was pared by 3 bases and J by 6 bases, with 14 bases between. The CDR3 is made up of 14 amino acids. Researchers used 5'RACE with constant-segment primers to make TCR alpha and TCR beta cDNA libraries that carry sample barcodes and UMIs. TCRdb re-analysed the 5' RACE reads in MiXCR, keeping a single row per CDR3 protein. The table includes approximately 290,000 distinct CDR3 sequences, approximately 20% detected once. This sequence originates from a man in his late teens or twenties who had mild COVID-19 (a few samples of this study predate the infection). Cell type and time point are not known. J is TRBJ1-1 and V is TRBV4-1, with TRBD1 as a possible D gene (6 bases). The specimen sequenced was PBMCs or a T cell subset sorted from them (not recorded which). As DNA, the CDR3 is TGCGCCAGCAGCCAGAGGGGGGGGGGCGCTGAAGCTTTCTTT. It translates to CASSQRGGGAEAFF.